Listed below are T cell receptor beta chains from one sample, sequenced in a study of blood T cell repertoires in COVID-19. Libraries were prepared by immunoSEQ multiplex PCR; TCRdb keeps only in-frame clonotypes and omits some of them. The sample shows hundreds of thousands of clones, about 87% of them seen only once. The sample comprised peripheral blood. All receptors come from a woman aged 50 to 60 with COVID-19, enrolled during active disease. Each CDR3 is given with its conserved first and last residue. Fields, in order: D gene, V gene, J gene, CDR3 length, clone size, CDR3 DNA, CDR3 protein. A D gene is named only where the DNA matches it firmly. Part of the rows lack a size; the others show once, few, many or a class for expanded clones.

d_gene: TRBD1; v_gene: TRBV6-2/TRBV6-3; j_gene: TRBJ2-7; len: 15; abundance: -; CDR3nt: TGTGCCAGCAGTACCTCCGGGACAGGGGGCGACGAGCAGTACTTC; CDR3aa: CASSTSGTGGDEQYF
d_gene: TRBD2; v_gene: TRBV28; j_gene: TRBJ2-1; len: 18; abundance: -; CDR3nt: TGTGCCAGCAGTTTATTCCGGACTAGCGGGGCACGAGATAATGAGCAGTTCTTC; CDR3aa: CASSLFRTSGARDNEQFF
d_gene: -; v_gene: TRBV11-2; j_gene: TRBJ2-7; len: 14; abundance: -; CDR3nt: TGTGCCAGCAGCTTATCCGCGGATTCCTACGAGCAGTACTTC; CDR3aa: CASSLSADSYEQYF
d_gene: TRBD1; v_gene: TRBV5-1; j_gene: TRBJ1-6; len: 15; abundance: -; CDR3nt: TGCGCCAGCAGCTTGGCCGGGACAGGGGAATCACCCCTCCACTTT; CDR3aa: CASSLAGTGESPLHF
d_gene: TRBD2; v_gene: TRBV3-1/TRBV3-2; j_gene: TRBJ2-3; len: 15; abundance: once; CDR3nt: TGTGCCAGCAGCGAGACTAGCGGGGCGGGAGATACGCAGTATTTT; CDR3aa: CASSETSGAGDTQYF
d_gene: TRBD1; v_gene: TRBV2; j_gene: TRBJ1-4; len: 16; abundance: -; CDR3nt: TGTGCCAGCCGACTCCAGGGGGGCGGAGGTAATGAAAAACTGTTTTTT; CDR3aa: CASRLQGGGGNEKLFF
d_gene: -; v_gene: TRBV2; j_gene: TRBJ2-5; len: 13; abundance: -; CDR3nt: TGTGCCAGCAGTGATGATAGGGGAGAGACCCAGTACTTC; CDR3aa: CASSDDRGETQYF
d_gene: -; v_gene: TRBV6-5; j_gene: TRBJ1-1; len: 15; abundance: -; CDR3nt: TGTGCCAGCAGGGTGAACCATGGCCGGCGGACTGAAGCTTTCTTT; CDR3aa: CASRVNHGRRTEAFF
d_gene: -; v_gene: TRBV12-3/TRBV12-4; j_gene: TRBJ1-1; len: 11; abundance: once; CDR3nt: TGTGCCAGCAGCCACGACAGTGAAGCTTTCTTT; CDR3aa: CASSHDSEAFF
d_gene: -; v_gene: TRBV6-5; j_gene: TRBJ2-5; len: 14; abundance: -; CDR3nt: TGTGCCAGCAAACAGGGATCGTACCAAGAGACCCAGTACTTC; CDR3aa: CASKQGSYQETQYF
d_gene: -; v_gene: TRBV18; j_gene: TRBJ2-1; len: 15; abundance: -; CDR3nt: TGTGCCAGCTCACCAGACGTCAGGGTTGGCAATGAGCAGTTCTTC; CDR3aa: CASSPDVRVGNEQFF
d_gene: -; v_gene: TRBV19; j_gene: TRBJ1-2; len: 15; abundance: -; CDR3nt: TGTGCCAGTAGTGGTACAGGGAGGGTTAACTATGGCTACACCTTC; CDR3aa: CASSGTGRVNYGYTF
d_gene: -; v_gene: TRBV27; j_gene: TRBJ1-1; len: 14; abundance: -; CDR3nt: TGTGCCAGCAGCCCCCCCGAGGCACGTGAAGAGGCTTTCTTT; CDR3aa: CASSPPEAREEAFF
d_gene: -; v_gene: TRBV10-3; j_gene: TRBJ2-1; len: 14; abundance: -; CDR3nt: TGTGCCATCAGTGAAGGCTCACCCGGGGGTGAGCAGTTCTTC; CDR3aa: CAISEGSPGGEQFF
d_gene: -; v_gene: TRBV7-9; j_gene: TRBJ2-3; len: 13; abundance: -; CDR3nt: TGTGCCAGCACCAAGGTTGGCGGAGATACGCAGTATTTT; CDR3aa: CASTKVGGDTQYF
d_gene: -; v_gene: TRBV9; j_gene: TRBJ1-1; len: 15; abundance: -; CDR3nt: TGTGCCAGCAGCAGGTTGACAGGACGGGGCACTGAAGCTTTCTTT; CDR3aa: CASSRLTGRGTEAFF
d_gene: -; v_gene: TRBV24-1; j_gene: TRBJ2-5; len: 12; abundance: -; CDR3nt: TGTGCCACCAGTGACCTCCAAGAGACCCAGTACTTC; CDR3aa: CATSDLQETQYF
d_gene: -; v_gene: TRBV19; j_gene: TRBJ1-2; len: 12; abundance: -; CDR3nt: TGTGCCAGTAGGGGGGGGTACTATGGCTACACCTTC; CDR3aa: CASRGGYYGYTF
d_gene: -; v_gene: TRBV30; j_gene: TRBJ2-7; len: 11; abundance: -; CDR3nt: TGTGCCTTGGGGATGGTCGGCGAGCAGTACTTC; CDR3aa: CALGMVGEQYF
d_gene: -; v_gene: TRBV9; j_gene: TRBJ1-4; len: 14; abundance: -; CDR3nt: TGTGCCAGCAGCGTCACCTCCGCGGGTGAAAAACTGTTTTTT; CDR3aa: CASSVTSAGEKLFF
d_gene: TRBD1; v_gene: TRBV10-3; j_gene: TRBJ2-7; len: 12; abundance: once; CDR3nt: TGTGCCGCGACGGGACAGGGTTACGAGCAGTACTTC; CDR3aa: CAATGQGYEQYF
d_gene: -; v_gene: TRBV3-1/TRBV3-2; j_gene: TRBJ1-1; len: 13; abundance: -; CDR3nt: TGTGCCAGCAGCCATACACGGAACACTGAAGCTTTCTTT; CDR3aa: CASSHTRNTEAFF
d_gene: TRBD1; v_gene: TRBV6-2/TRBV6-3; j_gene: TRBJ1-4; len: 14; abundance: -; CDR3nt: TGTGCCAGCAGTTTCGGGACAGTTAATGAAAAACTGTTTTTT; CDR3aa: CASSFGTVNEKLFF
d_gene: -; v_gene: TRBV19; j_gene: TRBJ2-1; len: 13; abundance: -; CDR3nt: TGTGCCAGTGGGGGACACCCCTACAATGAGCAGTTCTTC; CDR3aa: CASGGHPYNEQFF
d_gene: TRBD2; v_gene: TRBV19; j_gene: TRBJ2-1; len: 17; abundance: -; CDR3nt: TGTGCCAGTAGTCCCGAGGGACTAGCGGGGGCCCGGAATGAGCAGTTCTTC; CDR3aa: CASSPEGLAGARNEQFF
d_gene: TRBD2; v_gene: TRBV27; j_gene: TRBJ2-7; len: 12; abundance: -; CDR3nt: TGTGCCAGCAGTTACACGGGGGGCGAGCAGTACTTC; CDR3aa: CASSYTGGEQYF
d_gene: TRBD1; v_gene: TRBV30; j_gene: TRBJ2-7; len: 11; abundance: -; CDR3nt: TGTGCCTGCGACAGGGGCGACGAGCAGTACTTC; CDR3aa: CACDRGDEQYF
d_gene: TRBD1; v_gene: TRBV5-4; j_gene: TRBJ2-7; len: 15; abundance: -; CDR3nt: TGTGCCAGCAGCTTATCCGGGACAGGTGTCTACGAGCAGTACTTC; CDR3aa: CASSLSGTGVYEQYF